A selection of T cell receptor beta chains follows, all from one sample in a study of memory CD4+ T cells and cytomegalovirus serostatus. The table came from immunoSEQ multiplex PCR; TCRdb's copy has only in-frame clones and leaves some out. The table lists about 45,000 clones, around four fifths of them singletons. The material sequenced was memory CD4+ T cells from blood. These receptors were taken from an adult in good health and CMV-seronegative. Each CDR3 is given with its conserved first and last residue. Each record gives: clone size, V gene, J gene, D gene, CDR3 protein, CDR3 DNA. D genes are given only for firm matches. For some rows the clone size is stated as once, few or many, or as a class when expanded; others skip it.

clone size: NA; V gene: TRBV7-2; J gene: TRBJ1-2; D gene: TRBD1; CDR3 protein: CASSLGGTATIFYGYTF; CDR3 DNA: TGTGCCAGCAGCTTAGGGGGGACAGCGACCATTTTCTATGGCTACACCTTC
clone size: few; V gene: TRBV27; J gene: TRBJ1-6; D gene: NA; CDR3 protein: CASSYSGLHSPLHF; CDR3 DNA: TGTGCCAGCAGTTATTCGGGCCTTCATTCACCCCTCCACTTT
clone size: NA; V gene: TRBV11-2; J gene: TRBJ2-1; D gene: TRBD2; CDR3 protein: CASSSGTSGVFSYNEQFF; CDR3 DNA: TGTGCCAGCAGCTCTGGGACTAGCGGGGTTTTCTCCTACAATGAGCAGTTCTTC
clone size: NA; V gene: TRBV7-8; J gene: TRBJ1-2; D gene: NA; CDR3 protein: CASSPAGSGADPANYGYTF; CDR3 DNA: TGTGCCAGCAGCCCAGCTGGGTCGGGGGCCGACCCAGCTAACTATGGCTACACCTTC
clone size: few; V gene: TRBV28; J gene: TRBJ2-1; D gene: TRBD1; CDR3 protein: CASSLQGARVNEQFF; CDR3 DNA: TGTGCCAGCAGTCTACAGGGGGCGAGAGTCAATGAGCAGTTCTTC
clone size: few; V gene: TRBV9; J gene: TRBJ1-1; D gene: NA; CDR3 protein: CASSVAPQNTEAFF; CDR3 DNA: TGTGCCAGCAGCGTAGCTCCACAAAACACTGAAGCTTTCTTT
clone size: NA; V gene: TRBV30; J gene: TRBJ1-4; D gene: NA; CDR3 protein: CAWSVPGRRNEKLFF; CDR3 DNA: TGTGCCTGGAGTGTACCGGGCAGGAGGAATGAAAAACTGTTTTTT
clone size: NA; V gene: TRBV7-3; J gene: TRBJ1-6; D gene: NA; CDR3 protein: CASSLTPGSDSPLHF; CDR3 DNA: TGTGCCAGCAGCTTAACCCCGGGATCGGATTCACCCCTCCACTTT
clone size: few; V gene: TRBV30; J gene: TRBJ1-5; D gene: NA; CDR3 protein: CAWSVWGSHQPQHF; CDR3 DNA: TGTGCCTGGAGTGTCTGGGGATCTCACCAGCCCCAGCATTTT
clone size: NA; V gene: TRBV7-2; J gene: TRBJ2-7; D gene: TRBD1; CDR3 protein: CASSPRTGDNEQYF; CDR3 DNA: TGTGCCAGCAGCCCTCGGACAGGGGACAACGAGCAGTACTTC
clone size: NA; V gene: TRBV19; J gene: TRBJ2-7; D gene: TRBD1; CDR3 protein: CASSMGTGSSYEQYF; CDR3 DNA: TGTGCCAGTAGTATGGGGACAGGGAGCTCCTACGAGCAGTACTTC
clone size: NA; V gene: TRBV4-1; J gene: TRBJ1-6; D gene: NA; CDR3 protein: CASSQAPNSPLHF; CDR3 DNA: TGCGCCAGCAGCCAAGCTCCAAATTCACCCCTCCACTTT
clone size: NA; V gene: TRBV30; J gene: TRBJ2-1; D gene: TRBD1; CDR3 protein: CAWTGGLNEQFF; CDR3 DNA: TGTGCCTGGACAGGGGGTTTGAATGAGCAGTTCTTC
clone size: NA; V gene: TRBV28; J gene: TRBJ1-5; D gene: NA; CDR3 protein: CASSSYTFLMGGQISNQPQHF; CDR3 DNA: TGTGCCAGCAGTTCTTATACATTCCTAATGGGAGGGCAAATTAGCAATCAGCCCCAGCATTTT
clone size: NA; V gene: TRBV7-9; J gene: TRBJ1-1; D gene: NA; CDR3 protein: CASSFGLIQNTEAFF; CDR3 DNA: TGTGCCAGCAGCTTTGGACTCATCCAGAACACTGAAGCTTTCTTT
clone size: NA; V gene: TRBV7-6; J gene: TRBJ2-6; D gene: NA; CDR3 protein: CASSPGNSGANVLTF; CDR3 DNA: TGTGCCAGCAGCCCCGGTAACTCTGGGGCCAACGTCCTGACTTTC
clone size: once; V gene: TRBV2; J gene: TRBJ2-3; D gene: TRBD2; CDR3 protein: CASPRVAGGTDTQYF; CDR3 DNA: TGTGCCAGCCCCCGGGTAGCGGGGGGCACAGATACGCAGTATTTT
clone size: NA; V gene: TRBV2; J gene: TRBJ2-2; D gene: NA; CDR3 protein: CASGAERTGELFF; CDR3 DNA: TGTGCCAGCGGGGCGGAGAGAACCGGGGAGCTGTTTTTT
clone size: NA; V gene: TRBV6-5; J gene: TRBJ2-1; D gene: NA; CDR3 protein: CASRRGVYNEQFF; CDR3 DNA: TGTGCCAGCAGGCGCGGGGTTTACAATGAGCAGTTCTTC
clone size: NA; V gene: TRBV19; J gene: TRBJ2-3; D gene: TRBD1; CDR3 protein: CASRGRQGAGDTQYF; CDR3 DNA: TGTGCCAGTAGAGGGCGGCAGGGGGCTGGGGATACGCAGTATTTT
clone size: NA; V gene: TRBV5-5; J gene: TRBJ1-1; D gene: NA; CDR3 protein: CASSSDLIQGEAFF; CDR3 DNA: TGTGCCAGCAGTTCTGACCTTATACAGGGCGAAGCTTTCTTT
clone size: NA; V gene: TRBV9; J gene: TRBJ2-1; D gene: NA; CDR3 protein: CASSVEASSYNEQFF; CDR3 DNA: TGTGCCAGCAGCGTAGAAGCAAGCTCCTACAATGAGCAGTTCTTC
clone size: NA; V gene: TRBV19; J gene: TRBJ2-2; D gene: NA; CDR3 protein: CASSIGPRTGELFF; CDR3 DNA: TGTGCCAGTAGTATTGGGCCGCGCACCGGGGAGCTGTTTTTT
clone size: few; V gene: TRBV10-1; J gene: TRBJ1-1; D gene: NA; CDR3 protein: CASSARTEAFF; CDR3 DNA: TGCGCCAGCAGCGCACGGACTGAAGCTTTCTTT
clone size: medium-sized; V gene: TRBV18; J gene: TRBJ1-1; D gene: NA; CDR3 protein: CASSPSSANTEAFF; CDR3 DNA: TGTGCCAGCTCACCAAGTTCCGCGAACACTGAAGCTTTCTTT
clone size: few; V gene: TRBV4-2; J gene: TRBJ2-6; D gene: TRBD1; CDR3 protein: CASSTHRGPRSGANVLTF; CDR3 DNA: TGTGCCAGCAGCACCCACAGGGGCCCCCGCTCTGGGGCCAACGTCCTGACTTTC
clone size: NA; V gene: TRBV29-1; J gene: TRBJ2-1; D gene: NA; CDR3 protein: CSASDSGARYNERFF; CDR3 DNA: TGCAGCGCCTCGGATAGCGGCGCGCGTTACAATGAGCGGTTCTTC
clone size: NA; V gene: TRBV4-3; J gene: TRBJ1-5; D gene: NA; CDR3 protein: CASSQDVRTQPQHF; CDR3 DNA: TGCGCCAGCAGCCAAGATGTCCGGACCCAGCCCCAGCATTTT
clone size: NA; V gene: TRBV5-5; J gene: TRBJ1-2; D gene: NA; CDR3 protein: CASRPGTNYGYTF; CDR3 DNA: TGTGCCAGCAGACCCGGGACCAACTATGGCTACACCTTC
clone size: NA; V gene: TRBV7-2; J gene: TRBJ1-2; D gene: TRBD1; CDR3 protein: CASSGTARGYTF; CDR3 DNA: TGTGCCAGCAGCGGGACAGCCAGGGGCTACACCTTC
clone size: NA; V gene: TRBV7-2; J gene: TRBJ2-1; D gene: NA; CDR3 protein: CASSLRGSGLINEQFF; CDR3 DNA: TGTGCCAGCAGCCTCCGGGGAAGCGGGCTGATTAATGAGCAGTTCTTC
clone size: NA; V gene: TRBV6-1; J gene: TRBJ2-3; D gene: TRBD2; CDR3 protein: CASSDLTSGGDTQYF; CDR3 DNA: TGTGCCAGCAGTGACTTGACTAGCGGGGGGGATACGCAGTATTTT
clone size: NA; V gene: TRBV27; J gene: TRBJ2-5; D gene: NA; CDR3 protein: CASSTRQEPKTQYF; CDR3 DNA: TGTGCCAGCAGTACCCGACAGGAGCCAAAGACCCAGTACTTC
clone size: few; V gene: TRBV27; J gene: TRBJ1-6; D gene: TRBD1; CDR3 protein: CASSPLQGTNSPLHF; CDR3 DNA: TGTGCCAGCAGTCCCCTACAGGGGACCAATTCACCCCTCCACTTT
clone size: NA; V gene: TRBV2; J gene: TRBJ2-7; D gene: TRBD2; CDR3 protein: CASRGTSGGLAYEQYF; CDR3 DNA: TGTGCCAGCAGGGGTACTAGCGGGGGGCTGGCCTACGAGCAGTACTTC
clone size: few; V gene: TRBV2; J gene: TRBJ2-2; D gene: NA; CDR3 protein: CASSKRSVDTGELFF; CDR3 DNA: TGTGCCAGCAGTAAGAGGAGCGTGGACACCGGGGAGCTGTTTTTT
clone size: NA; V gene: TRBV6-5; J gene: TRBJ2-2; D gene: NA; CDR3 protein: CASSFALPGELFF; CDR3 DNA: TGTGCCAGCAGTTTCGCCCTCCCCGGGGAGCTGTTTTTT
clone size: NA; V gene: TRBV5-1; J gene: TRBJ2-2; D gene: NA; CDR3 protein: CASSLQPDTGELFF; CDR3 DNA: TGCGCCAGCAGCTTACAGCCAGACACCGGGGAGCTGTTTTTT
clone size: few; V gene: TRBV6-6; J gene: TRBJ1-6; D gene: NA; CDR3 protein: CASSYPRGGANSPLHF; CDR3 DNA: TGTGCCAGCAGTTACCCCCGGGGAGGGGCTAATTCACCCCTCCACTTT
clone size: few; V gene: TRBV19; J gene: TRBJ1-2; D gene: NA; CDR3 protein: CASSIPSVSSLGGYTF; CDR3 DNA: TGTGCCAGTAGTATACCATCGGTCTCCTCATTGGGAGGCTACACCTTC
clone size: NA; V gene: TRBV27; J gene: TRBJ2-5; D gene: NA; CDR3 protein: CASSFRREETQYF; CDR3 DNA: TGTGCCAGCAGTTTTCGTCGAGAAGAGACCCAGTACTTC
clone size: NA; V gene: TRBV7-6; J gene: TRBJ1-6; D gene: TRBD1; CDR3 protein: CASTADRSNSPLHF; CDR3 DNA: TGTGCCAGCACCGCGGACAGGTCTAATTCACCCCTCCACTTT
clone size: NA; V gene: TRBV27; J gene: TRBJ1-1; D gene: NA; CDR3 protein: CASSGPTTEAFF; CDR3 DNA: TGTGCCAGCAGCGGGCCGACCACTGAAGCTTTCTTT
clone size: NA; V gene: TRBV14; J gene: TRBJ1-5; D gene: NA; CDR3 protein: CASSQLGGLRQPQHF; CDR3 DNA: TGTGCCAGCAGCCAATTGGGCGGGTTAAGACAGCCCCAGCATTTT
clone size: NA; V gene: TRBV5-1; J gene: TRBJ2-7; D gene: TRBD2; CDR3 protein: CASSSSAGISYEQYF; CDR3 DNA: TGCGCCAGCAGCTCATCAGCGGGGATCTCCTACGAGCAGTACTTC
clone size: NA; V gene: TRBV9; J gene: TRBJ1-2; D gene: NA; CDR3 protein: CASSVRPEIYGYTF; CDR3 DNA: TGTGCCAGCAGCGTTAGACCGGAGATCTATGGCTACACCTTC
clone size: NA; V gene: TRBV9; J gene: TRBJ2-5; D gene: NA; CDR3 protein: CASSVAGEETQYF; CDR3 DNA: TGTGCCAGCAGCGTAGCAGGGGAAGAGACCCAGTACTTC
clone size: few; V gene: TRBV28; J gene: TRBJ1-1; D gene: TRBD1; CDR3 protein: CASTFGGTARREAFF; CDR3 DNA: TGTGCCAGCACTTTCGGAGGGACAGCCAGGCGGGAAGCTTTCTTT
clone size: NA; V gene: TRBV29-1; J gene: TRBJ2-6; D gene: NA; CDR3 protein: CSVASRSGANVLTF; CDR3 DNA: TGCAGCGTCGCCAGTCGCTCTGGGGCCAACGTCCTGACTTTC
clone size: few; V gene: TRBV4-3; J gene: TRBJ1-1; D gene: TRBD1; CDR3 protein: CASSQDRGSTEAFF; CDR3 DNA: TGCGCCAGCAGCCAAGACAGGGGGTCCACTGAAGCTTTCTTT
clone size: few; V gene: TRBV7-2; J gene: TRBJ2-7; D gene: NA; CDR3 protein: CASSLGAGQYF; CDR3 DNA: TGTGCCAGCAGCTTAGGGGCAGGCCAGTACTTC
clone size: NA; V gene: TRBV28; J gene: TRBJ2-7; D gene: NA; CDR3 protein: CASSYGVHEQYF; CDR3 DNA: TGTGCCAGCAGTTATGGGGTCCACGAGCAGTACTTC
clone size: NA; V gene: TRBV10-3; J gene: TRBJ2-1; D gene: NA; CDR3 protein: CATGEVRGGPYNEQFF; CDR3 DNA: TGTGCCACCGGTGAAGTTAGGGGGGGCCCCTACAATGAGCAGTTCTTC
clone size: NA; V gene: TRBV6-6; J gene: TRBJ2-6; D gene: NA; CDR3 protein: CASSLGQSGANVLTF; CDR3 DNA: TGTGCCAGCAGCCTCGGGCAGTCTGGGGCCAACGTCCTGACTTTC
clone size: NA; V gene: TRBV5-1; J gene: TRBJ2-7; D gene: NA; CDR3 protein: CASSLVVSPYEQYF; CDR3 DNA: TGCGCCAGCAGCTTGGTGGTGAGCCCCTACGAGCAGTACTTC